This TCR beta chain was identified during a study of graft-versus-host responses after intestinal transplantation. Background on the study: The recipients all started with anti-thymocyte globulin induction and then took tacrolimus and steroids for about 3 years. Study outcomes and limitations: High graft-versus-host to host-versus-graft T cell clonal ratios marked allografts of patients with graft-donor macrochimerism. Marrow from the recipient contained GvH clones, some of which had appeared first in ileum or blood. Early post-transplant HvG declines tracked with peak circulating GvH clone levels.

This clone was detected once. Its antigen is unidentified. Measured with immunoSEQ multiplex PCR; TCRdb has only the in-frame clones, and not every one. The table shows more than 70,000 clones, with 92% occurring only once. V was pared by 2 bases and J by 4 bases, with 11 bases between. The CDR3 runs 14 residues. The germline V gene has CDR1 SEHNR and CDR2 FQNEAQ (reference sequence). This clonotype was obtained from a human donor who was the organ donor for an intestinal transplant. This specimen was unstimulated CD8+ T cells sorted from spleen or lymph node cells, taken before transplant. J is TRBJ1-1 and V is TRBV7-9; TRBD1 is a possible D gene (5 bases). CDR3 sequence (DNA): TGTGCCAGCAGCTTAATTCAGGGTTCCACTGAAGCTTTCTTT. The encoded protein is CASSLIQGSTEAFF.